This TCR beta chain was identified in a study of beta chain features in type 1 diabetes. Expressed TCRB transcripts were sequenced because the isolated RNA had all been reverse transcribed beforehand. The protocol was immunoSEQ multiplex PCR, while the TCRdb copy is restricted to in-frame clones and leaves out a portion. The data hold about 620,000 clones, with about a sixth observed a single time. One heparinised draw of blood, averaging roughly 110 mL, came from each donor. V dropped 7 bases and J dropped 9; count of bases not matched to a gene: 8. CDR3 length equals 12 residues. CDR1 and CDR2 (germline): MNHNY, SVGAGI (reference sequence).

The sequence was collected from a man aged 18-30 years in good health. The rearrangement links TRBV6-6 to TRBJ2-7, with 8 bases aligning to TRBD1. Sequencing was performed on naive CD4+ T cells from blood. The CDR3 loop reads CASMDRAFGQYF. In DNA form, the CDR3 reads TGTGCCAGCATGGACAGGGCTTTCGGGCAGTACTTC.